This T cell receptor (beta chain) was retrieved from a study of shared clonotypes between healthy human individuals. CD45RO-negative cells were positively selected for CCR7, leaving out terminally differentiated effector memory CD45RA+ cells. V lost 1 base and J lost 2; bases outside the gene matches: 9. The CDR3 extends over 18 amino acids. Germline loops: CDR1 SGHAT, CDR2 FQNNGV. Only in-frame clones appear in the TCRdb table, and some are missing; sequencing was by immunoSEQ multiplex PCR. The sample has 600,000 or so clones; 95% to 98% are singletons. The sequenced sample was naive CD8+ T cells sorted from blood. The TCR was taken from a man aged 25 to 40 in good health. The chain has TRBV11-2 and TRBJ2-3; TRBD2 aligns across 10 bases. The CDR3 loop is CASSLVLASGSVTDTQYF. CDR3 in DNA: TGTGCCAGCAGCTTAGTTCTTGCTAGCGGGAGTGTCACAGATACGCAGTATTTT. Full variable domain (outside the CDR3, taken from reference TRBV11-2 and TRBJ2-3): EAGVAQSPRYKIIEKRQSVAFWCNPISGHATLYWYQQILGQGPKLLIQFQNNGVVDDSQLPKDRFSAERLKGVDSTLKIQPAKLEDSAVYLCASSLVLASGSVTDTQYFGPGTRLTVL.